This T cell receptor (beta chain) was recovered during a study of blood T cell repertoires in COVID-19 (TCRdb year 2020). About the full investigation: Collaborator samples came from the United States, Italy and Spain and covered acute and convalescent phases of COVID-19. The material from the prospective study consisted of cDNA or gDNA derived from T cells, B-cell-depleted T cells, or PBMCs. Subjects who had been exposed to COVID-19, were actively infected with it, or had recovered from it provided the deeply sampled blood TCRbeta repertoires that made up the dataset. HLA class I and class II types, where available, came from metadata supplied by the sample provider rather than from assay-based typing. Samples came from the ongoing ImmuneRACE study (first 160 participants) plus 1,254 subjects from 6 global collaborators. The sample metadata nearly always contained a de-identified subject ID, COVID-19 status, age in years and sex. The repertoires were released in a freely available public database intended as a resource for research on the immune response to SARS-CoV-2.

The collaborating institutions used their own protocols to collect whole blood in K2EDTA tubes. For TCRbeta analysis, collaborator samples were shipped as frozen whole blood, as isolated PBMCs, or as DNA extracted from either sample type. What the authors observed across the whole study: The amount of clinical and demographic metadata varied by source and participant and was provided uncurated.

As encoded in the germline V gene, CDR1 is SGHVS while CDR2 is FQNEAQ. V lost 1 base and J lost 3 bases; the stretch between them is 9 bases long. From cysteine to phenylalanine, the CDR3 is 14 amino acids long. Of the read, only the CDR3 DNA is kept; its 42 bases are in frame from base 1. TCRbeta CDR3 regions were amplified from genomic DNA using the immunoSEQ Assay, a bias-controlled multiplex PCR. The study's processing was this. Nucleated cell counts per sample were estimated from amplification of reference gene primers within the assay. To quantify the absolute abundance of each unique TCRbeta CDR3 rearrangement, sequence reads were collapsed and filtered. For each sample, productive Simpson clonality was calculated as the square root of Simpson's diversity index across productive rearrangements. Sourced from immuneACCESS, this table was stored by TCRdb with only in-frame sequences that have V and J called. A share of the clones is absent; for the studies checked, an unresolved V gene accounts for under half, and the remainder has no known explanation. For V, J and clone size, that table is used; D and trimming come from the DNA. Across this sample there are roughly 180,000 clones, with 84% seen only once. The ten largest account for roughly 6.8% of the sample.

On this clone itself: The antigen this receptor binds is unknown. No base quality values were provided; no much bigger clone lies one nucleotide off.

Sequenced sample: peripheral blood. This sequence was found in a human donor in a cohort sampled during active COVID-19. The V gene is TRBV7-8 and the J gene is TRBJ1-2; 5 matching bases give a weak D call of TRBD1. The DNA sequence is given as TGTGCCAGCAGCTTAGAAGGCAGGGACTATGGCTACACCTTC. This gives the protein CASSLEGRDYGYTF.